This T cell receptor (beta chain) is from a study of blood T cell repertoires in COVID-19. Study as a whole: T cells, B-cell-depleted T cells, or PBMCs supplied cDNA or gDNA.

This clone was seen more than once but under ten times. Repertoires were generated with immunoSEQ multiplex PCR, while TCRdb's copy carries only in-frame clones and drops some. The data contain some 180,000 clones, about 85% of them singletons. Clinical history as reported by participants underpinned cohort assignment. For recovered donors of Cohort 3, there were two negative PCRs, clearance, or symptom resolution. The CDR3 consists of 13 residues. Losses at the gene ends were 5 bases for V and 8 bases for J; bases not matched to a gene: 7. Germline V gene lookup returns CDR1 SGHTA and CDR2 FQGNSA. The chain is built from TRBV7-2 and TRBJ2-7, with TRBD2 matching over 9 bases. Sequencing was performed on PBMCs or T cells enriched from blood (not recorded which). The TCR originated in a man aged 35-49 years who had recovered from COVID-19. The CDR3 DNA is TGTGCCAGCAGCGCCTCGGGACTAGCCCAGCAGTACTTC. Amino acid sequence: CASSASGLAQQYF.